This passage covers 6 T cell receptor beta chains from one sample sequenced in a study of blood T cell repertoires in COVID-19. Profiling relied on immunoSEQ multiplex PCR, and the TCRdb table lists in-frame clones only, not all of them. The sample lists around 130,000 clones; roughly 80% were seen once. Specimen: peripheral blood. Receptor source: a human donor in a cohort sampled during active COVID-19.

The chain recombines TRBV5-6 with TRBJ2-7; 7 bases align to TRBD2. The V segment lost 4 bases and the J segment 7 bases; nucleotides outside the gene matches: 20. CDR1 is SGHDT, CDR2 YYEEEE, per germline. The CDR3 sequence is 17 residues long. Here the CDR3 DNA reads TGTGCCAGCAGCACTAAAGCGGGGATTATTACCATTAATGAGCAGTACTTC. Translation: CASSTKAGIITINEQYF.

This rearrangement joins TRBV5-4 to TRBJ2-2, with TRBD2 matching over 7 bases. V trimming: 5 bases; J trimming: 1 base; junction bases outside the gene matches: 5. The CDR3 runs 15 residues. Germline lookup yields CDR1 SGHNT and CDR2 YYREEE (reference sequence). DNA of the CDR3: TGTGCCAGCAGACGCGGGGGTCAGAACACCGGGGAGCTGTTTTTT. Translated: CASRRGGQNTGELFF. The whole variable domain, remainder taken from reference TRBV5-4 and TRBJ2-2, is ETGVTQSPTHLIKTRGQQVTLRCSSQSGHNTVSWYQQALGQGPQFIFQYYREEENGRGNFPPRFSGLQFPNYSSELNVNALELDDSALYLCASRRGGQNTGELFFGEGSRLTVL.

The chain combines TRBV5-1 with TRBJ2-2, with 7 nucleotides matching TRBD2. Germline CDR1 reads SGHRS; CDR2 reads YFSETQ. V lost 0 bases and J lost 5; bases outside the gene matches: 10. This CDR3 is 17 amino acids long. The CDR3 DNA sequence: TGCGCCAGCAGCTTGGCCGGATCTAGCGGTTCTACCGGGGAGCTGTTTTTT. This encodes CASSLAGSSGSTGELFF.

The chain recombines TRBV6-2 or TRBV6-3 with TRBJ1-2, with 7 positions matching TRBD1. This CDR3 is 15 amino acids long. V shed 0 bases and J 0 bases; nucleotides not matched to a gene: 1. Germline loops: CDR1 MNHEY, CDR2 SVGEGT. CDR3 in DNA: TGTGCCAGCAGTTACTCCGACAGGGCTAACTATGGCTACACCTTC. This codes for CASSYSDRANYGYTF.

Details on this clone: At one of its ends the junction is not consistent with the germline gene, which may arise from a read error. V and J are TRBV29-1 and TRBJ2-1; TRBD1 is a possible D gene (6 bases). The CDR3 contains 15 residues. CDR1 and CDR2 from the germline V gene are SQVTM and ANQGSEA. The DNA of the CDR3 is TGCAGCGTGGAAGGGACAATGAGCTCCTACAATGAGCAGTTCTTC. As protein: CSVEGTMSSYNEQFF.

The rearrangement uses TRBV5-1 and TRBJ2-1; 12 bases are a match to TRBD2. V shed 5 bases and J 0 bases; nucleotides not matched to a gene: 9. CDR1 and CDR2 (germline): SGHRS, YFSETQ. The CDR3 sequence is 18 residues long. The CDR3 here is CASRIPGLAGSSYNEQFF. As DNA, the CDR3 is TGCGCCAGCAGAATACCGGGACTAGCGGGCAGCTCCTACAATGAGCAGTTCTTC. The entire variable domain, with the rest obtained from reference TRBV5-1 and TRBJ2-1, is as follows: KAGVTQTPRYLIKTRGQQVTLSCSPISGHRSVSWYQQTPGQGLQFLFEYFSETQRNKGNFPGRFSGRQFSNSRSEMNVSTLELGDSALYLCASRIPGLAGSSYNEQFFGPGTRLTVL.